These 27 T cell receptor beta chains were sequenced from one sample in a study of T-cell reconstitution after alpha-beta-depleted transplantation in children. Unique molecular identifiers were built into the TCRbeta library. MiXCR, run by TCRdb on the PCR reads, gives a single entry per CDR3 protein. Here the sample spans about 400,000 distinct CDR3 sequences, 15% to 20% being singletons. The sequences come from PBMCs, mostly from graft donor cells, collected 360 days after TCRalphabeta/CD19-depleted stem cell transplant. These receptors were obtained from a boy in the first two years of life who had a stem cell transplant for Wiskott-Aldrich syndrome, so the T cells may come from the graft donor.

This clonotype was seen only a few times. The chain carries TRBV9 and TRBJ2-3, with TRBD2 matching over 10 bases. CDR3 length: 15 residues. The germline CDR1 and CDR2 sequences are SGDLS and YYNGEE. The trim removed 0 bases at V and 8 bases at J, leaving 6 bases unmatched. The CDR3 nucleotides read TGTGCCAGCAGCGTAGAAGCGGGGGGGCTGGGTACGCAGTATTTT. It translates to CASSVEAGGLGTQYF.

About this clonotype: One end of the junction varies from germline; a read error may be responsible. The rearrangement uses TRBV2 and TRBJ2-3; TRBD2 matches 7 bases. Germline loops: CDR1 SNHLY, CDR2 FYNNEI. The CDR3 spans 11 residues. The CDR3 DNA reads TGTGCCAGCAGTGTCGGCGGGAGCCTTCATTTT. As protein: CASSVGGSLHF.

This clonotype has at least ten counts. The chain couples TRBV7-9 to TRBJ2-7, with D possibly TRBD1 on 6 matching bases. Trimming shortened V by 4 bases and J by 6 bases, and 19 bases separated the two germline ends. The CDR3 is made up of 15 amino acids. Germline V CDR1 and CDR2: SEHNR, FQNEAQ (reference sequence). CDR3 residues: CASSSDGGFLSEQYF. The CDR3 DNA is TGTGCCAGCAGCTCCGATGGGGGCTTCCTCTCCGAGCAGTACTTC.

The V gene is TRBV3-1, the J gene TRBJ2-1; 8 positions agree with TRBD2. Germline V gives CDR1 LGHDT, CDR2 YNNKEL (reference sequence). The CDR3 has 15 amino acids. The junction had 3 bases not matched to a gene; V was cut back by 4 bases and J by 1 base. This CDR3 reads CASSLSGNSYNEQFF. The CDR3 region has the DNA TGTGCCAGCAGCCTTAGCGGGAATTCCTACAATGAGCAGTTCTTC.

With respect to this clonotype: A much larger clone differs by one base, so this may be a read error. The gene calls are TRBV2 and TRBJ2-2; no clear D gene. Germline V lookup: CDR1 SNHLY, CDR2 FYNNEI. V lost 7 bases, J lost 3 bases, and 3 bases lay in between. CDR3 size: 11 residues. The chain's CDR3 is CASIYTGELFF. For the CDR3, the DNA is TGTGCCAGCATTTACACCGGGGAGCTGTTTTTT.

The table lists this clonotype with a few counts. V usage is TRBV6-2 or TRBV6-3 and J usage is TRBJ2-1; the match to TRBD2 covers 10 bases. The CDR3 totals 16 residues. Germline V gives CDR1 MNHEY, CDR2 SVGEGT. Losses at the gene ends were 1 base for V and 7 bases for J; bases not matched to a gene: 7. Here the CDR3 DNA reads TGTGCCAGCAGTTACTGGTCTAGCGGGAGACGGAATGAGCAGTTCTTC. Translated: CASSYWSSGRRNEQFF.

This clonotype has only a few counts. The chain recombines TRBV20-1 with TRBJ2-5; 7 bases are shared with TRBD1. This CDR3 spans 14 amino acids. Germline V gene lookup returns CDR1 DFQATT and CDR2 SNEGSKA (reference sequence). V was clipped by 5 bases and J by 0 bases; unmatched bases: 6. CDR3 protein: CSASPDRHQETQYF. CDR3 DNA: TGCAGTGCTTCCCCGGACAGGCACCAAGAGACCCAGTACTTC.

This clonotype was counted a few times. CDR3 region: CASSLVFAGGPSTDTQYF. The CDR3 DNA follows: TGCGCCAGCAGCCTCGTCTTTGCGGGAGGTCCCAGCACAGATACGCAGTATTTT. The V call is TRBV10-2, the J call TRBJ2-3; 8 bases are a match to TRBD2. The germline V gene encodes CDR1 WSHSY and CDR2 SAAADI. V was clipped by 6 bases and J by 0 bases; unmatched bases: 14. The CDR3 totals 18 residues.

The V call is TRBV5-1, the J call TRBJ2-3; D remains ambiguous. The germline V and J ends were trimmed by 1 base and 5 bases, with 11 bases remaining between them. The CDR3 has 14 amino acids. CDR1 SGHRS and CDR2 YFSETQ come from the germline V gene. The CDR3 is CASSLTVRIDTQYF. The CDR3 nucleotides are TGCGCCAGCAGCTTGACAGTACGAATAGATACGCAGTATTTT.

This chain joins TRBV30 and TRBJ2-2; D unclear. Trimming cost V 4 bases and J 3 bases, with 9 bases left between them. The CDR3 is made up of 13 amino acids. Per germline, CDR1 GTSNPN and CDR2 SVGIG (reference sequence). The CDR3 DNA reads TGTGCCTGGAACCGGATGCACACCGGGGAGCTGTTTTTT. Translating gives CAWNRMHTGELFF. Using reference TRBV30 and TRBJ2-2 for the parts outside the CDR3, the full variable domain is SQTIHQWPATLVQPVGSPLSLECTVEGTSNPNLYWYRQAAGRGLQLLFYSVGIGQISSEVPQNLSASRPQDRQFILSSKKLLLSDSGFYLCAWNRMHTGELFFGEGSRLTVL.

This clonotype was seen a handful of times. The CDR3 nucleotides are TGTGCCAGCAGTTACTCGAAGTTCCCAGCCCATAGGACAGATACGCAGTATTTT. Translated: CASSYSKFPAHRTDTQYF. The gene calls are TRBV6-5 and TRBJ2-3; the D is unclear. This CDR3 is built from 18 residues. The germline V gene encodes CDR1 MNHEY and CDR2 SVGAGI. The ends were cut back, 0 bases at V and 3 bases at J, with 19 bases in the middle.

V is TRBV2 and J is TRBJ2-7; 8 positions match TRBD1. Per germline, CDR1 SNHLY and CDR2 FYNNEI. The length of the CDR3 is 15 residues. V gave up 7 bases and J gave up 4 bases; unmatched junction bases: 12. CDR3 in DNA: TGTGCCAGCAAAAGGGTCGGACAGGGAGCTTACGAGCAGTACTTC. Translating it yields CASKRVGQGAYEQYF.

CDR3 residues: CASSRPFYEQYF. The CDR3 DNA reads as TGTGCCAGCAGCCGTCCTTTCTACGAGCAGTACTTC. The rearrangement joins TRBV12-3 or TRBV12-4 to TRBJ2-7; D unclear. V lost 6 bases to trimming and J lost 3 bases, with 9 bases between them. The CDR3 runs 12 residues.

V usage is TRBV7-2 and J usage is TRBJ2-5; D is undetermined. This CDR3 is 14 amino acids long. Looked up from germline, CDR1 is SGHTA and CDR2 is FQGNSA. V lost 5 bases and J lost 0, with 10 bases in between. CDR3 protein: CASSPQTHQETQYF. The CDR3 DNA reads as TGTGCCAGCAGCCCTCAGACCCACCAAGAGACCCAGTACTTC.

This clonotype has only a few counts. The chain links TRBV7-9 to TRBJ2-7; tentatively, D is TRBD1 (6 bases). Per the germline V gene, CDR1 is SEHNR and CDR2 is FQNEAQ (reference sequence). V was shortened by 2 bases and J by 3 bases, with 11 bases between the two germline ends. There are 14 residues in the CDR3. CDR3: CASSLRGQNYEQYF. The CDR3 nucleotides are TGTGCCAGCAGCTTACGTGGACAGAACTACGAGCAGTACTTC.

This clonotype has ten or more counts. The chain couples TRBV20-1 to TRBJ2-3; D is perhaps TRBD2 (5 bases). V was pared by 5 bases and J by 1 base, with 13 bases between. Germline V gives CDR1 DFQATT, CDR2 SNEGSKA (reference sequence). The CDR3 is made up of 14 amino acids. CDR3 in amino acids: CSASWGSGTDTQYF. In nucleotides, the CDR3 is TGCAGTGCTTCCTGGGGTAGCGGCACAGATACGCAGTATTTT.

Of note for this clonotype: An end of the junction does not agree with germline; a read error may underlie this. The V call is TRBV12-3 or TRBV12-4, the J call TRBJ2-5; tentatively, D is TRBD1 (6 bases). The CDR3 sequence is 14 residues long. CDR3 coding DNA: TGTGCCGGCAGCACCACAGGGATCCAAGAGACCCAGTACTTC. Translated: CAGSTTGIQETQYF.

In DNA, the CDR3 is TGTGCCAGCAGCAGGACAGGCCAGGGCTACAATGAGCAGTTCTTC. This translates into CASSRTGQGYNEQFF. The chain links TRBV5-4 to TRBJ2-1; 7 nucleotides align to TRBD1. CDR1 is SGHNT and CDR2 is YYREEE in the germline V gene (reference sequence). The junction had 7 bases not matched to a gene; V was cut back by 4 bases and J by 3 bases. The CDR3 loop spans 15 amino acids.

J is TRBJ2-1 and V is TRBV29-1; D possibly corresponds to TRBD2 (6 bases). The CDR3 has 12 amino acids. Trimming took off 5 bases at V and 4 bases at J, with 9 bases between the two ends. The V gene's germline CDR1 is SQVTM and CDR2 ANQGSEA. CDR3 sequence (DNA): TGCAGCGTTAGGACTATATACAATGAGCAGTTCTTC. Its protein product is CSVRTIYNEQFF.

As to this clonotype: A single base separates this from a much larger clone, so it may be a read error. The chain joins TRBV4-2 to TRBJ2-5, with D hard to call. Germline-derived CDR1 and CDR2 are LGHNA and YNFKEQ. V lost 0 bases and J lost 3, with 2 bases in between. The CDR3 covers 12 residues. CDR3 DNA: TGTGCCAGCAGCCAAGATGAAGAGACCCAGTACTTC. Translating gives CASSQDEETQYF.

The chain is built from TRBV27 and TRBJ2-7, with 7 bases lining up with TRBD2. The V gene's germline CDR1 is MNHEY and CDR2 SMNVEV (reference sequence). This CDR3 has 12 amino acids. The trim removed 5 bases at V and 6 bases at J, leaving 4 bases unmatched. The CDR3 protein is CASSPSGGEQYF. The CDR3 nucleotides are TGTGCCAGCAGTCCGTCGGGGGGCGAGCAGTACTTC.

This clonotype was observed at least ten times. The chain couples TRBV29-1 to TRBJ2-7; possible D gene TRBD1, 5 bases. Looked up from germline, CDR1 is SQVTM and CDR2 is ANQGSEA. The ends were cut back, 5 bases at V and 7 bases at J, with 12 bases in the middle. This CDR3 region has 11 residues. As DNA, the CDR3 is TGCAGCGTTTTTGCAGGGCGGGAGCAGTACTTC. This codes for CSVFAGREQYF.

The chain employs TRBV5-1 and TRBJ2-7; TRBD1 is a possible D gene (6 bases). This CDR3 contains 14 residues. V gave up 4 bases and J gave up 1 base, with 12 bases separating them. The germline V gene encodes CDR1 SGHRS and CDR2 YFSETQ. CDR3 nucleotide sequence: TGCGCCAGCAGCCGACAACAGGGATCCTACGAGCAGTACTTC. Its translation: CASSRQQGSYEQYF.

The chain carries TRBV28 and TRBJ2-2; D ambiguous. From germline, CDR1 is MDHEN and CDR2 SYDVKM. Trimming cost V 6 bases and J 4 bases, with 12 bases left between them. This CDR3 region has 14 residues. The CDR3 region has the DNA TGTGCCAGCAGGGTACAAGTGGGCACCGGGGAGCTGTTTTTT. Its translation: CASRVQVGTGELFF.

In its sample, this clonotype was seen many times. The chain joins TRBV29-1 to TRBJ2-4; D may be TRBD2 (6 bases). Germline V gene data show CDR1 as SQVTM and CDR2 as ANQGSEA. V shed 4 bases and J shed 7 bases, with 14 bases lying between them. CDR3 size: 13 residues. The CDR3 protein is CSVGGRTSNIQYF. CDR3 coding DNA: TGCAGCGTTGGAGGGAGGACCAGCAACATTCAGTACTTC. Supplemented by reference TRBV29-1 and TRBJ2-4, the full variable domain reads SAVISQKPSRDICQRGTSLTIQCQVDSQVTMMFWYRQQPGQSLTLIATANQGSEATYESGFVIDKFPISRPNLTFSTLTVSNMSPEDSSIYLCSVGGRTSNIQYFGAGTRLSVL.

The chain joins TRBV4-2 to TRBJ2-1; maybe TRBD2 (6 bases). Trimming stripped 1 base from V and 14 bases from J, with 18 bases between. Germline assignment: CDR1 LGHNA and CDR2 YNFKEQ. The CDR3 consists of 14 residues. The CDR3, as DNA: TGTGCCAGCAGCCAAGGGGACTTACCAATGAGTGAGTTCTTC. Its translation: CASSQGDLPMSEFF.

The chain carries TRBV2 and TRBJ2-1, with D uncertain. Trimming cost V 7 bases and J 13 bases, with 11 bases left between them. This CDR3 region has 10 residues. Germline lookup yields CDR1 SNHLY and CDR2 FYNNEI. The CDR3 nucleotides read TGTGCCAGCACGGCCAAATCTCAGTTCTTC. Protein product: CASTAKSQFF.